This T cell receptor beta chain was identified in a study of regulatory T cells in long-lasting Graves disease. Broader study findings: There was favoring of TRBV28, TRBJ1-2 and TRBJ2-5 in persistent disease.

CDR1 and CDR2 from the germline V gene are MNHEY and SMNVEV (reference sequence). The CDR3 runs 16 residues. Trimming shortened V by 2 bases and J by 5 bases, and 19 bases separated the two germline ends. Time point specified: newly diagnosed GD, antithyroid drugs for less than 3 months. After RNA was extracted from PBMCs, the TCR library was made from it. This clonotype has just a few counts. The target antigen is unknown. Libraries of TCR beta came from iRepertoire HTBI primers plus Arm-PCR of CDR3 regions. In TCRdb, the multiplex PCR reads were re-called with MiXCR into one record per CDR3 protein. The sample records more than 300,000 distinct CDR3 sequences, around a sixth being singletons.

This receptor was obtained from a female donor with Graves disease. The gene calls are TRBV27 and TRBJ2-7, with D perhaps TRBD2 (5 bases). The sample was peripheral blood mononuclear cells (PBMCs), taken at new diagnosis, from a patient treated with antithyroid drugs. This CDR3 reads CASSLRGDIGRDEQYF. The CDR3 nucleotides are TGTGCCAGCAGTTTAAGAGGAGACATCGGGCGGGACGAGCAGTACTTC.